The 4 T cell receptor beta chains given below trace back to one sample, sequenced in a study of shared clonotypes between healthy human individuals. Clones were sequenced by immunoSEQ multiplex PCR, and TCRdb holds only the in-frame ones, with some missing. The sample lists approximately 1,500,000 clones, 95% to 99% occurring once. The sequenced sample consisted of naive CD4+ T cells sorted from blood. Subset reported: CD45RA+ positively selected. The receptors shown here come from a man in his thirties or forties in good health.

The chain has TRBV4-1 and TRBJ2-2, with 7 bases that match TRBD1. Germline V gene data show CDR1 as MGHRA and CDR2 as YSYEKL. The V and J ends lost 3 bases and 3 bases, in that order; junction bases with no gene match: 4. This CDR3 is 15 amino acids long. The CDR3 is CASSHADRDTGELFF. CDR3 sequence (DNA): TGCGCCAGCAGCCATGCCGACAGGGACACCGGGGAGCTGTTTTTT.

This rearrangement joins TRBV6-5 to TRBJ2-7; D remains unclear. The CDR3 extends over 13 amino acids. Trimming pared 6 bases from V and 3 bases from J, leaving 12 bases between. CDR1 is MNHEY, CDR2 SVGAGI, per germline. The CDR3 sequence: CASRDSRDYEQYF. In nucleotides, the CDR3 is TGTGCCAGCAGAGACTCGCGTGACTACGAGCAGTACTTC.

The chain joins TRBV9 to TRBJ2-2; D might be TRBD2 (7 bases). With 0 bases removed from V and 6 bases from J, the gap between germline ends came to 12 bases. The CDR3 is 15 amino acids. CDR1 SGDLS and CDR2 YYNGEE come from the germline V gene. CDR3 bases: TGTGCCAGCAGCGTAGGACGGGGGGCACCCGGGGAGCTGTTTTTT. Protein product: CASSVGRGAPGELFF. Together with reference TRBV9 and TRBJ2-2, the CDR3 gives the full variable domain: DSGVTQTPKHLITATGQRVTLRCSPRSGDLSVYWYQQSLDQGLQFLIQYYNGEERAKGNILERFSAQQFPDLHSELNLSSLELGDSALYFCASSVGRGAPGELFFGEGSRLTVL.

Notes on this clone: This may come from a read error, since a much larger clone is one base off. V is TRBV13 and J is TRBJ2-5; D is uncertain. The CDR3 runs to 11 residues. Deletions cut 2 bases from V and 2 bases from J, with 0 bases between. Germline CDR1 and CDR2: PRHDT and FYEKMQ (reference sequence). The CDR3 nucleotides are TGTGCCAGCAGCTTACAAGAGACCCAGTACTTC. Amino acid sequence: CASSLQETQYF.